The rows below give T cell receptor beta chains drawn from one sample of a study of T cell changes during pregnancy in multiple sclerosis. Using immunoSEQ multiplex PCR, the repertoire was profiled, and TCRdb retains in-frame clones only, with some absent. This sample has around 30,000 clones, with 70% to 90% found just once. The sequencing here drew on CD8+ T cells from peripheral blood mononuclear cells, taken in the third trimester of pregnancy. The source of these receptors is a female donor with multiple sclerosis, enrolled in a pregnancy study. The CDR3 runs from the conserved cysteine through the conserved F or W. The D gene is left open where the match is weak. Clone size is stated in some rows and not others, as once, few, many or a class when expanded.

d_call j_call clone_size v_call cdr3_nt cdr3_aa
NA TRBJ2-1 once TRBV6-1 TGTGCCAGCAGTGAAGGCGGCCACAATGAGCAGTTCTTC CASSEGGHNEQFF
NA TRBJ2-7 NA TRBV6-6 TGTGCCACCGGCCGGGGGGCCCGCTCCTACGAGCAGTACTTC CATGRGARSYEQYF
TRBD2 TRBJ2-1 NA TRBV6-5 TGTGCCAGCATCCCCACTAGCGGGGGCTACAATGAGCAGTTCTTC CASIPTSGGYNEQFF
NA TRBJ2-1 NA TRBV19 TGTGCCAGTAGTATACTCAATGAGCAGTTCTTC CASSILNEQFF
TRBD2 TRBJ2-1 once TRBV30 TGTGCCTGGTTGGGACTAGCGGGGGGGGGTTCCTACAATGAGCAGTTCTTC CAWLGLAGGGSYNEQFF
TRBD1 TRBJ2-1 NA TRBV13 TGTGCCAGCACCCCCTCAGGGGGCAGGAAATATGAGCAGTTCTTC CASTPSGGRKYEQFF
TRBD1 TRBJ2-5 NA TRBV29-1 TGCAGCGTTGAAGTGGGACAGGGAGGAGAGACCCAGTACTTC CSVEVGQGGETQYF
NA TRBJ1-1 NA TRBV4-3 TGCGCCAGCAGCCAAACAGTTCACCCCAACACTGAAGCTTTCTTT CASSQTVHPNTEAFF
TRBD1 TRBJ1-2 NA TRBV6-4 TGTGCCAGCAGTGAAGGGTTGGACAGGGCCTATGGCTACACCTTC CASSEGLDRAYGYTF
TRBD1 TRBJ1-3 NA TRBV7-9 TGTGCCAGCAGCTTCCGCCCCTGGACAGGGGGCAACACCATATATTTT CASSFRPWTGGNTIYF
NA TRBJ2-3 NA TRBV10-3 TGTGCCATCAGTGAGTCGTTAAATTTTCAAGCCAGCACAGATACGCAGTATTTT CAISESLNFQASTDTQYF
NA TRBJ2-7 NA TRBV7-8 TGTGCCAGCAGCTTGGGGGGTCGGGGCTCCTACGAGCAGTACTTC CASSLGGRGSYEQYF
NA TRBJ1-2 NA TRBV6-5 TGTGCCAGCAGTTACACAGGCCTCTATGGCTACACCTTC CASSYTGLYGYTF
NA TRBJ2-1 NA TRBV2 TGTGCCACAGACGGACTACTCTCCTACAATGAGCAGTTCTTC CATDGLLSYNEQFF
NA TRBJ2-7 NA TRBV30 TGTGCCTGGCAGGGGCTAAGGTACGAGCAGTACTTC CAWQGLRYEQYF
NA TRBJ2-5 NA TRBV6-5 TGTGCCAGCAGCCCCGGGACACAAGAGACCCAGTACTTC CASSPGTQETQYF
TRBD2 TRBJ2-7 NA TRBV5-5 TGTGCCAGCAGCTTCACCCCCGTGACTAGCGGGGGGGAAGACGAGCAGTACTTC CASSFTPVTSGGEDEQYF
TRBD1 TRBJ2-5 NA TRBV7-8 TGTGCCAGCAGCTCACCCCGGGACAGGGTAGGAGAGACCCAGTACTTC CASSSPRDRVGETQYF
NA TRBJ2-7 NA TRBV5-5 TGTGCCAGCAGCTTGGCCGTCACAGCCTTGACCTACGAGCAGTACTTC CASSLAVTALTYEQYF
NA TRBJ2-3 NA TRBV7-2 TGTGCCAGCAGCTTAGGAGGAGCAGATACGCAGTATTTT CASSLGGADTQYF
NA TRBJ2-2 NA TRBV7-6 TGTGCCAGCAGCTTAGGAGGCGGGGCCAACACCGGGGAGCTGTTTTTT CASSLGGGANTGELFF
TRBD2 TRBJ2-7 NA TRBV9 TGTGCCAGCAGCCGCGAAACGGGACTAGTACACGAGCAGTACTTC CASSRETGLVHEQYF
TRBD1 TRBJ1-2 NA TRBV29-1 TGCAGCGTTGAAGGACAGGGGGGCTATGGCTACACCTTC CSVEGQGGYGYTF
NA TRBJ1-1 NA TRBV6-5 TGTGCCAGCAGTTACTCCTCGACAGGGAACACTGAAGCTTTCTTT CASSYSSTGNTEAFF
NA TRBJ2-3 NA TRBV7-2 TGTGCCAGCAGCCCGGGACTCCCTGGGACAGATACGCAGTATTTT CASSPGLPGTDTQYF
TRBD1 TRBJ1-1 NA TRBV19 TGTGCCAGTAGTTCGAACCGGGACAGGGGGCACACTGAAGCTTTCTTT CASSSNRDRGHTEAFF
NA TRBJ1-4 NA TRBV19 TGTGCCAGTAGTATCAGGGGATCCAGTGAAAAACTGTTTTTT CASSIRGSSEKLFF
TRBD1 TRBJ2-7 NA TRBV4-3 TGCGCCAGCAGCCATGGGTCGGGGGACAGGCCCGGGGAGCAGTACTTC CASSHGSGDRPGEQYF
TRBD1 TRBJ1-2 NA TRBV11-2 TGTGCCAGCAGCGCCGAGCCAGGGGGGTATGGCTACACCTTC CASSAEPGGYGYTF
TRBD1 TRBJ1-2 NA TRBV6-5 TGTGCCAGCAGCCCAGGGGGCGCAGGAGGCTACACCTTC CASSPGGAGGYTF
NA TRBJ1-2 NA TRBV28 TGTGCCAGCATCATAGGTGGTCGGGGGAACTATGGCTACACCTTC CASIIGGRGNYGYTF
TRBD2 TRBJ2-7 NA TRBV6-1 TGTGCCATACTTACTAGCGGGGGGGGGTCCTACGAGCAGTACTTC CAILTSGGGSYEQYF
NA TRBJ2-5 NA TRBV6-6 TGTGCCAGCAGGCCATCCGGGGTACAAGAGACCCAGTACTTC CASRPSGVQETQYF
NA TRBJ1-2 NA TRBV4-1 TGCGCCAGCAGCCAAGCAGGGGAGTTCAGTTCCTATGGCTACACCTTC CASSQAGEFSSYGYTF
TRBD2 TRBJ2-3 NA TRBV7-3 TGTGCCAGCAGCCTTACTAGCGGGGGCTCTGGCACAGATACGCAGTATTTT CASSLTSGGSGTDTQYF
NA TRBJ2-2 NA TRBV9 TGTGCCAGCAGCGTAGAGGGGTCAATACTTCCGAACACCGGGGAGCTGTTTTTT CASSVEGSILPNTGELFF
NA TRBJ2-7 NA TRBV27 TGTGCCAGCAGTTTAGGGTCAGGAGGCTACGAGCAGTACTTC CASSLGSGGYEQYF
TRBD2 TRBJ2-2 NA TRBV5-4 TGTGCCAGCAACTGGGGGGCTAGCGGGGGAATCACCGGGGAGCTGTTTTTT CASNWGASGGITGELFF
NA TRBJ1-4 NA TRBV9 TGTGCCAGCAGCCCCCTGGGGAGTCATAATGAAAAACTGTTTTTT CASSPLGSHNEKLFF
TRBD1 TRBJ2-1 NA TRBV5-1 TGCGCCAGCAGCTTGGGCGGACAGGCCGAGGGTAATGAGCAGTTCTTC CASSLGGQAEGNEQFF
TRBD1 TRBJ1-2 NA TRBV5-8 TGTGCCAGCAGCTTGGCGGGGACAGTCCTCCGGTATGGCTACACCTTC CASSLAGTVLRYGYTF